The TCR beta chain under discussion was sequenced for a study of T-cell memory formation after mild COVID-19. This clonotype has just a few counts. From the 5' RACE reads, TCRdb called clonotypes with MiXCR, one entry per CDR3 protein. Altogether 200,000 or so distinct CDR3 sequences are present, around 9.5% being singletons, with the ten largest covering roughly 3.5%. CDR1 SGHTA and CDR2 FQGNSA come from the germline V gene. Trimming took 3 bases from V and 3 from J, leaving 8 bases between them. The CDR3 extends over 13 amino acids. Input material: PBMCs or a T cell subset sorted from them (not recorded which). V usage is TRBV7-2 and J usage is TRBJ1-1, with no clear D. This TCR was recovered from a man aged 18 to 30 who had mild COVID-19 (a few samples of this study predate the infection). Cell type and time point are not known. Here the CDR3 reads CASSLMGDTEAFF. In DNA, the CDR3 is TGTGCCAGCAGCTTGATGGGAGACACTGAAGCTTTCTTT.